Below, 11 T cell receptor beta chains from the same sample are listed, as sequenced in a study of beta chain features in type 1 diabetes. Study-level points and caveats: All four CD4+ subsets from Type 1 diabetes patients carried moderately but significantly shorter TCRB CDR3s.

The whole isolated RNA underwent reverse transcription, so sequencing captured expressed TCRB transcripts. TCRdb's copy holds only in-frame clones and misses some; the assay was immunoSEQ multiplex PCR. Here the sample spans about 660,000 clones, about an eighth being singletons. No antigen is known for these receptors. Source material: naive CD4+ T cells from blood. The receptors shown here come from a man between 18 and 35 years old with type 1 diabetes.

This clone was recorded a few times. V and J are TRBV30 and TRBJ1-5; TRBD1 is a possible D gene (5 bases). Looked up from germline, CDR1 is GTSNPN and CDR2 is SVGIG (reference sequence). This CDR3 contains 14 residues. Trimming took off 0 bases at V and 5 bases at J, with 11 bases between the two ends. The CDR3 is CAWSVPRVDQPQHF. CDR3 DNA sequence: TGTGCCTGGAGTGTACCCAGGGTGGATCAGCCCCAGCATTTT.

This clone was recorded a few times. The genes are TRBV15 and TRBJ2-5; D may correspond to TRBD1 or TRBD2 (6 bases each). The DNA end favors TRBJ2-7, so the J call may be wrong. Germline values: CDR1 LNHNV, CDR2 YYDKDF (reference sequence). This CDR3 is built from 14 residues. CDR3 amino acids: CATSIQGGFSEQYF. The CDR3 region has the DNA TGTGCCACCAGCATTCAAGGGGGGTTCAGCGAGCAGTACTTC.

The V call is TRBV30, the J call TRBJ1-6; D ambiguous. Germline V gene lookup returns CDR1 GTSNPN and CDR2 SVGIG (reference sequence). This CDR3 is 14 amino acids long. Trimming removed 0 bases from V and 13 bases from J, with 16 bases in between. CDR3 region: CAWSVLDGVSPLHF. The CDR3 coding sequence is TGTGCCTGGAGTGTTTTGGACGGAGTCTCCCCCCTCCACTTT.

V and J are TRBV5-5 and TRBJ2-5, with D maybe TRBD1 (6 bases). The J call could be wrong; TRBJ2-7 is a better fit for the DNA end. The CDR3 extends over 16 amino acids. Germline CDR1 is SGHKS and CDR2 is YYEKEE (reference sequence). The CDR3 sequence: CASSLGAPGAGNEQYF. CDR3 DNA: TGTGCCAGCAGCTTGGGCGCCCCAGGGGCAGGCAACGAGCAGTACTTC.

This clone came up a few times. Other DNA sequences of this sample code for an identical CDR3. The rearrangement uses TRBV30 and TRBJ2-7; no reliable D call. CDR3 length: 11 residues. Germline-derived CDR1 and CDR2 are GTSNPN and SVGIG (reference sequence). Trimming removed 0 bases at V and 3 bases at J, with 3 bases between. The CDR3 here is CAWSVIYEQYF. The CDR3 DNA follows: TGTGCCTGGAGTGTTATCTACGAGCAGTACTTC.

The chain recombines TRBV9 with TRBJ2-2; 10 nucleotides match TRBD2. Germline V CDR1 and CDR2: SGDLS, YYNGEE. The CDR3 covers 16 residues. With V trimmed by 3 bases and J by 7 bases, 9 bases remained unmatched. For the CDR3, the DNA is TGTGCCAGCAGCGCGAAGGGACTAGCGTTTGGCGGGGAGCTGTTTTTT. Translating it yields CASSAKGLAFGGELFF.

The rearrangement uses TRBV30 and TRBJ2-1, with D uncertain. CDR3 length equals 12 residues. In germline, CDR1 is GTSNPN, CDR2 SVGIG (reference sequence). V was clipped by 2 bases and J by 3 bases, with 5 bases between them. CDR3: CAWSRDYNEQFF. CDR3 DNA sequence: TGTGCCTGGAGTAGGGACTACAATGAGCAGTTCTTC.

This chain's CDR3 is CASSAEYRDGEQFF. CDR3 bases: TGTGCCAGCAGTGCAGAGTACAGGGACGGTGAGCAGTTCTTC. V and J are TRBV6-5 and TRBJ2-1; D perhaps matches TRBD1 (6 bases). The CDR3 sequence is 14 residues long. Germline V gene data show CDR1 as MNHEY and CDR2 as SVGAGI. V lost 5 bases to trimming and J lost 9 bases, with 17 bases between them.

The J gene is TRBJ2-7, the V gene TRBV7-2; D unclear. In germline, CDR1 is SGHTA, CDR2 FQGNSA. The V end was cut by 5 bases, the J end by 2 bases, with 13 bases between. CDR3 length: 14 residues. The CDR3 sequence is CASSPNALPYEQYF. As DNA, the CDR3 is TGTGCCAGCAGCCCTAACGCCCTACCCTACGAGCAGTACTTC.

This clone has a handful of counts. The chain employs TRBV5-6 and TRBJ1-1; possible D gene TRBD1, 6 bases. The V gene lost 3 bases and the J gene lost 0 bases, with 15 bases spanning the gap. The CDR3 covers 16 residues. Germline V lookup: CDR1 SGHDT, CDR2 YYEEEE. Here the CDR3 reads CASSWQGPSVNTEAFF. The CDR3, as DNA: TGTGCCAGCAGCTGGCAGGGGCCTTCAGTGAACACTGAAGCTTTCTTT.

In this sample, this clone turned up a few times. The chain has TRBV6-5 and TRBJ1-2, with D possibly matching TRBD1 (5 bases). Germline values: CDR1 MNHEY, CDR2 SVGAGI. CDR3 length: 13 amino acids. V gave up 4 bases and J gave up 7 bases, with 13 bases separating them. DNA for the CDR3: TGTGCCAGCAGTTCCCGGTCGGGGGGTGGCTACACCTTC. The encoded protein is CASSSRSGGGYTF.